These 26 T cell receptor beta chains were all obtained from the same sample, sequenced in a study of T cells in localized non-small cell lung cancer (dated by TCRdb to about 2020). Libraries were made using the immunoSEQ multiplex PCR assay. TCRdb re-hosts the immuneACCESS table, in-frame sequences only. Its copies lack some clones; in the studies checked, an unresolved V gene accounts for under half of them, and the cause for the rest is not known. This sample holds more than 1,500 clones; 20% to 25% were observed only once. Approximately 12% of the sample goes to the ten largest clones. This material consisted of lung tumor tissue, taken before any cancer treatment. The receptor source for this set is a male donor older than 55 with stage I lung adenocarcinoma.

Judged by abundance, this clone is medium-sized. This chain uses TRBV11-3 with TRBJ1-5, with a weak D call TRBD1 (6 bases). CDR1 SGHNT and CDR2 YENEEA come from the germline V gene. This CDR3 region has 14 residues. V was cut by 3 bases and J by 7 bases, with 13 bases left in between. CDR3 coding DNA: TGTGCCAGCAGCTTGTTAGGGGGGGACCAGCCCCAGCATTTT. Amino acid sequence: CASSLLGGDQPQHF.

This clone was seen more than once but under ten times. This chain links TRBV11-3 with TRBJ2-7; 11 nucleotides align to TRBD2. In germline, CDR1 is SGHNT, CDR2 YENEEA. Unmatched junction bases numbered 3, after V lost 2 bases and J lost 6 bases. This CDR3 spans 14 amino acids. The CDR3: CASSLLAGGGEQYF. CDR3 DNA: TGTGCCAGCAGCTTACTAGCGGGAGGAGGCGAGCAGTACTTC.

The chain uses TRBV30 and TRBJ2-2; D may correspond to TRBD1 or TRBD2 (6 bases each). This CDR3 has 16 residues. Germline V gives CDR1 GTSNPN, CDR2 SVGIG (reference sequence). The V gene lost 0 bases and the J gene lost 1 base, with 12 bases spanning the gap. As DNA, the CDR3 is TGTGCCTGGAGTGTACGGGGGCAGGGGAACACCGGGGAGCTGTTTTTT. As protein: CAWSVRGQGNTGELFF. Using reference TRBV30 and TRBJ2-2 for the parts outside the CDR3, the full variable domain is SQTIHQWPATLVQPVGSPLSLECTVEGTSNPNLYWYRQAAGRGLQLLFYSVGIGQISSEVPQNLSASRPQDRQFILSSKKLLLSDSGFYLCAWSVRGQGNTGELFFGEGSRLTVL.

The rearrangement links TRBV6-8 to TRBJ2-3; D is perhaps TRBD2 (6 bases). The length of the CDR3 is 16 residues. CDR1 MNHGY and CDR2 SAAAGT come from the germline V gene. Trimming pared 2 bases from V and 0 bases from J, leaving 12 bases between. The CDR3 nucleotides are TGTGCCAGCAGTTACGGGGCGGGGCTTAGCACAGATACGCAGTATTTT. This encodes CASSYGAGLSTDTQYF.

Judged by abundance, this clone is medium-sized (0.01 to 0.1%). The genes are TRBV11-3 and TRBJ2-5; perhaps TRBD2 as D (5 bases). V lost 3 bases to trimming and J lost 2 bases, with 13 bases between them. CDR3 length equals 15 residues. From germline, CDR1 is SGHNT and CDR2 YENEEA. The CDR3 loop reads CASSLSQAEQETQYF. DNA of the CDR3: TGTGCCAGCAGCTTGTCCCAAGCGGAGCAAGAGACCCAGTACTTC.

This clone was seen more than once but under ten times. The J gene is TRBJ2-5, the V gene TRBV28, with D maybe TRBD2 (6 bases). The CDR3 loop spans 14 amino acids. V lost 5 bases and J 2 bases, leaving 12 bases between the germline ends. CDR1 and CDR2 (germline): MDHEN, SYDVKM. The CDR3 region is CASSPPGLQETQYF. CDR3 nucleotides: TGTGCCAGCAGTCCCCCGGGACTTCAAGAGACCCAGTACTTC. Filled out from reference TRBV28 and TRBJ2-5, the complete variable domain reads DVKVTQSSRYLVKRTGEKVFLECVQDMDHENMFWYRQDPGLGLRLIYFSYDVKMKEKGDIPEGYSVSREKKERFSLILESASTNQTSMYLCASSPPGLQETQYFGPGTRLLVL.

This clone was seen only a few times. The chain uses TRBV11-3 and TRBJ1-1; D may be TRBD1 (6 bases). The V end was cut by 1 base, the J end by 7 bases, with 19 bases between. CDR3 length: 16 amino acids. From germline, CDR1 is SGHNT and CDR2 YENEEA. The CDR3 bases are TGTGCCAGCAGCTTAGGGGATTTGGGGGGCGCTAATGAAGCTTTCTTT. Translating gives CASSLGDLGGANEAFF.

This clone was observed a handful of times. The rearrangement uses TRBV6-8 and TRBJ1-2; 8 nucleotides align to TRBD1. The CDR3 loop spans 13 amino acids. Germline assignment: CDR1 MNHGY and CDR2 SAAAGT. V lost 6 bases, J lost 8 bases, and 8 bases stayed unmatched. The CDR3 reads CASSPGTGRGYTF. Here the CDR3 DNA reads TGTGCCAGCAGCCCCGGGACAGGCCGAGGCTACACCTTC.

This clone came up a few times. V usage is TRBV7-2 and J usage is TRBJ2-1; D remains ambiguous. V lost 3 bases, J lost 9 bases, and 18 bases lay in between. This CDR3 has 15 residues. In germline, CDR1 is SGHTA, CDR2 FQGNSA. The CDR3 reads CASSLWVVRESEQFF. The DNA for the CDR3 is TGTGCCAGCAGCTTGTGGGTCGTTCGCGAATCTGAGCAGTTCTTC.

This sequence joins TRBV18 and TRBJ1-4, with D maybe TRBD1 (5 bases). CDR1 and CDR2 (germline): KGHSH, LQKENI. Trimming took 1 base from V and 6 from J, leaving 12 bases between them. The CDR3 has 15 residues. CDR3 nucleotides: TGTGCCAGCTCACCACTCGGGACGCAGGATGAAAAACTGTTTTTT. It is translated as CASSPLGTQDEKLFF. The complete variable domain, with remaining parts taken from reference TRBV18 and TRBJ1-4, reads NAGVMQNPRHLVRRRGQEARLRCSPMKGHSHVYWYRQLPEEGLKFMVYLQKENIIDESGMPKERFSAEFPKEGPSILRIQQVVRGDSAAYFCASSPLGTQDEKLFFGSGTQLSVL.

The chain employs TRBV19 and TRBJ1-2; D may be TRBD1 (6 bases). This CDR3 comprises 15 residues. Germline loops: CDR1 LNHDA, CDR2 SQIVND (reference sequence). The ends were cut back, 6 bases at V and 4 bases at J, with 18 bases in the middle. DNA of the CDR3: TGTGCCAGTAGCGATACGACAGGAGATGCCTATGGCTACACCTTC. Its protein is CASSDTTGDAYGYTF.

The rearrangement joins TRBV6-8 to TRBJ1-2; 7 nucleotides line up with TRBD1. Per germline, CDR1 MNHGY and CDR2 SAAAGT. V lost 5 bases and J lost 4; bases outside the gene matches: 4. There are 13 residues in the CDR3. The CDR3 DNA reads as TGTGCCAGCAGTACCGGGACAGCCTATGGCTACACCTTC. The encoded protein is CASSTGTAYGYTF.

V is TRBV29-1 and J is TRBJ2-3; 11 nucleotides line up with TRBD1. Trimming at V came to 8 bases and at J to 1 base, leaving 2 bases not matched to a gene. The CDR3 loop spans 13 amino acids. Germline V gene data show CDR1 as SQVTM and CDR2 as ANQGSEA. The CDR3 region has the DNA TGCAGCTCGGGACAGGGGGGCACAGATACGCAGTATTTT. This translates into CSSGQGGTDTQYF.

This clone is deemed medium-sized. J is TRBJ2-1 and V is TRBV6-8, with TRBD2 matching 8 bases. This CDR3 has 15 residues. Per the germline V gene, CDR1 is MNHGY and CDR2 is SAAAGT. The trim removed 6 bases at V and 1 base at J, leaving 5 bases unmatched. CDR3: CASSYSGESYNEQFF. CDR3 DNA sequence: TGTGCCAGCAGCTATAGCGGGGAATCCTACAATGAGCAGTTCTTC.

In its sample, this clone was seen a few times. The CDR3: CASSSGWKREGQETQYF. CDR3 coding DNA: TGTGCCAGTAGTTCCGGCTGGAAGCGGGAGGGCCAGGAGACCCAGTACTTC. The rearrangement uses TRBV19 and TRBJ2-5; 10 nucleotides match TRBD2. Germline V lookup: CDR1 LNHDA, CDR2 SQIVND (reference sequence). The CDR3 has 17 amino acids. Losses at the gene ends were 5 bases for V and 5 bases for J; bases not matched to a gene: 14.

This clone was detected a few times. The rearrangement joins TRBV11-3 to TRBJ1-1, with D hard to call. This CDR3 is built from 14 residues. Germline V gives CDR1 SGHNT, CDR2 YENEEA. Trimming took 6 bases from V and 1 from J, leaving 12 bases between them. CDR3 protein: CASRSDLANTEAFF. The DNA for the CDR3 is TGTGCCAGCAGATCTGACTTAGCGAACACTGAAGCTTTCTTT.

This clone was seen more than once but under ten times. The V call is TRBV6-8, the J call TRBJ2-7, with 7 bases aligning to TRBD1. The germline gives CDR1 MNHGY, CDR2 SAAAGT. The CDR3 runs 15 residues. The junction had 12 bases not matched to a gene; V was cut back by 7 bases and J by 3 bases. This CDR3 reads CASTHTTGSDYEQYF. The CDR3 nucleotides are TGTGCCAGCACACACACGACAGGGTCTGACTACGAGCAGTACTTC.

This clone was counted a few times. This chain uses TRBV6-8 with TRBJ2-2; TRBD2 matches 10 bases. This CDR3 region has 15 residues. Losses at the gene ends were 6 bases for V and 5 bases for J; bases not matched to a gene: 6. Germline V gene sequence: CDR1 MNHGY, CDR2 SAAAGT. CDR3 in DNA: TGTGCCAGCAGGGCTAGCGGGAGAATAACCGGGGAGCTGTTTTTT. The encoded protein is CASRASGRITGELFF.

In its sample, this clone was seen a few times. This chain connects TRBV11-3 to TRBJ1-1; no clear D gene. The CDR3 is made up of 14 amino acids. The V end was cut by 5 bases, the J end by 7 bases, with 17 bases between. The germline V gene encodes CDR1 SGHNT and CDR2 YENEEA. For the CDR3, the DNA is TGTGCCAGCAGCCCTTATACCCGTGCGGTTGAAGCTTTCTTT. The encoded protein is CASSPYTRAVEAFF.

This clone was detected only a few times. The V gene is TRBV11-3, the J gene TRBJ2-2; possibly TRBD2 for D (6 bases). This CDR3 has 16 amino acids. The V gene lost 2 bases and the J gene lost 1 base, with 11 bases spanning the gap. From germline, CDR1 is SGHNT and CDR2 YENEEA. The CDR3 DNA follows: TGTGCCAGCAGCTTATTAGCGGCTATGAACACCGGGGAGCTGTTTTTT. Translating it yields CASSLLAAMNTGELFF.

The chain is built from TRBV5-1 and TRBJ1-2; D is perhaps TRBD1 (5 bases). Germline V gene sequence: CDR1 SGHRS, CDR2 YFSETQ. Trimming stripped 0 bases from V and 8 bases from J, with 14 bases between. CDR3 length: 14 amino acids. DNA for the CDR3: TGCGCCAGCAGCTTGGGCCCCGGGGCAGAGGGCTACACCTTC. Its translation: CASSLGPGAEGYTF.

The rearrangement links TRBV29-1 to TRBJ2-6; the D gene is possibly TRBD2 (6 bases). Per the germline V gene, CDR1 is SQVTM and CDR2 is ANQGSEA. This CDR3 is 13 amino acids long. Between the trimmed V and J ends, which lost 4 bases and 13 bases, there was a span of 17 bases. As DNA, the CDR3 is TGCAGCGTTGCGGCAGCAATAGGAGGGGTCCTGACTTTC. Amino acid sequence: CSVAAAIGGVLTF.

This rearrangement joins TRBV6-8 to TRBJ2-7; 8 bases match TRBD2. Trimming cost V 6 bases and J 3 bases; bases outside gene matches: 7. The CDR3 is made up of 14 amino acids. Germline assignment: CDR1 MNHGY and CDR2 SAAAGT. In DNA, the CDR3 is TGTGCCAGCAGGGGACTAGAGGGAGGCTACGAGCAGTACTTC. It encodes CASRGLEGGYEQYF.

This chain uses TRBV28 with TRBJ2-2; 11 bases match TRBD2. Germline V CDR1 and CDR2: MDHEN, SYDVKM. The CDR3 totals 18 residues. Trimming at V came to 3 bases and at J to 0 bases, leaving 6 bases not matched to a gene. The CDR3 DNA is TGTGCCAGCAGTTTTAGCGGGAGGGGACTTACGAACACCGGGGAGCTGTTTTTT. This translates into CASSFSGRGLTNTGELFF. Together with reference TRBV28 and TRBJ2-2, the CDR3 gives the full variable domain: DVKVTQSSRYLVKRTGEKVFLECVQDMDHENMFWYRQDPGLGLRLIYFSYDVKMKEKGDIPEGYSVSREKKERFSLILESASTNQTSMYLCASSFSGRGLTNTGELFFGEGSRLTVL.

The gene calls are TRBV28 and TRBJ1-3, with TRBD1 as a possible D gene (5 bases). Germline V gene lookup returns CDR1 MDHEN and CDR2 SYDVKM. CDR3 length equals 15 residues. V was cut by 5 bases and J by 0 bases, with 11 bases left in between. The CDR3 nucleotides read TGTGCCAGCAGTCCCGACCAGGGCTCTGGAAACACCATATATTTT. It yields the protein CASSPDQGSGNTIYF.

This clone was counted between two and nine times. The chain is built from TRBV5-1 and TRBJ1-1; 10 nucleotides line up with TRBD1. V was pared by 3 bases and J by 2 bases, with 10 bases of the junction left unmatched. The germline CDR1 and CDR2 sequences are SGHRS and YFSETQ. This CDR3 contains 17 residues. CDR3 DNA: TGCGCCAGCAGCTGGCCGATCGGGACAGGGGTTAACACTGAAGCTTTCTTT. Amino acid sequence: CASSWPIGTGVNTEAFF.